Listed here is a single TCR beta chain. Original processing notes: Reference gene primer amplification gave estimated nucleated cell counts. The data were produced by immunoSEQ multiplex PCR, yet TCRdb's version contains in-frame clones alone and is incomplete. The D gene and trimming were derived from the DNA, and the V and J assignments and clone size from that table. The sample holds around 94,000 clones, 85% seen once. The data derive from a study of blood T cell repertoires in COVID-19. Study information: The United States, Italy and Spain provided the acute and convalescent COVID-19 samples. The analysed material was cDNA or gDNA that came from T cells, B-cell-depleted T cells, or PBMCs.

This sequence was found in a man in his fifties with acute or convalescent COVID-19. The sequencing input was peripheral blood.

The CDR3 nucleotides are TGTGCCAGCAGCAATTATCCAGCGGGACAGGGGTCTGAAAAACTGTTTTTT. It encodes CASSNYPAGQGSEKLFF. V and J are TRBV3-1 (or the pseudogene TRBV3-2) and TRBJ1-4; 10 nucleotides align to TRBD1. The junction had 13 bases not matched to a gene; V was cut back by 5 bases and J by 7 bases. This CDR3 is 17 amino acids long. Germline values: CDR1 LGHDT, CDR2 YNNKEL (reference sequence).